One and the same sample provided the 13 T cell receptor beta chains below, sequenced in a study of cytomegalovirus exposure and HLA in healthy donors. Use of 60 Vbeta and 13 Jbeta primers characterized the PCR. The assay was immunoSEQ multiplex PCR, and TCRdb's table has in-frame clones only and misses some. The sample consists of approximately 140,000 clones, about 76% of them appearing once. The sample was PBMCs. These receptors originate from a human donor in good health.

V usage is TRBV18 and J usage is TRBJ2-3, with 14 bases that match TRBD2. With 3 bases clipped from V and 4 bases from J, the junction kept 3 bases outside the gene matches. This CDR3 has 16 residues. Germline CDR1 is KGHSH and CDR2 is LQKENI. The CDR3 region has the DNA TGTGCCAGCTCACCGCCGGGACTAGCGGGAGCAGATACGCAGTATTTT. Its translation: CASSPPGLAGADTQYF.

The rearrangement uses TRBV28 and TRBJ2-7; tentative D call: TRBD2 (5 bases). CDR1 MDHEN and CDR2 SYDVKM come from the germline V gene. The V gene lost 2 bases and the J gene lost 3 bases, with 11 bases spanning the gap. CDR3 length: 14 residues. CDR3 sequence (DNA): TGTGCCAGCAGTTTAACCCCTGGGAGCTACGAGCAGTACTTC. This gives the protein CASSLTPGSYEQYF.

This chain links TRBV28 with TRBJ2-1, with a possible D match to TRBD2 (5 bases). Germline CDR1 reads MDHEN; CDR2 reads SYDVKM. This CDR3 has 12 amino acids. Trimming removed 10 bases from V and 4 bases from J, with 11 bases in between. The CDR3 here is CATGITYNEQFF. DNA for the CDR3: TGTGCCACCGGGATTACGTACAATGAGCAGTTCTTC.

The gene calls are TRBV13 and TRBJ2-7, with D hard to call. CDR3 length: 14 residues. The V and J ends lost 5 bases and 1 base respectively, with 12 bases between them. Germline V gene sequence: CDR1 PRHDT, CDR2 FYEKMQ (reference sequence). Here the CDR3 DNA reads TGTGCCAGCAGCCCACACGCGGTTTCCTACGAGCAGTACTTC. The encoded protein is CASSPHAVSYEQYF.

The chain joins TRBV29-1 to TRBJ2-1; D is uncertain. Germline V gene sequence: CDR1 SQVTM, CDR2 ANQGSEA. This CDR3 is 10 amino acids long. The germline V and J ends were trimmed by 3 bases and 7 bases, with 4 bases remaining between them. The CDR3 coding sequence is TGCAGCGTTGATTTAAATGAGCAGTTCTTC. Amino acid sequence: CSVDLNEQFF.

The gene calls are TRBV29-1 and TRBJ1-1; 8 bases agree with TRBD1. This CDR3 spans 12 amino acids. Germline V CDR1 and CDR2: SQVTM, ANQGSEA. The V segment lost 6 bases and the J segment 8 bases; nucleotides outside the gene matches: 8. CDR3 nucleotide sequence: TGCAGCGTATTAAGACAGGGGAAGGAAGCTTTCTTT. Translation gives CSVLRQGKEAFF.

The chain carries TRBV19 and TRBJ2-1, with no clear D. Germline CDR1 and CDR2: LNHDA and SQIVND (reference sequence). CDR3 size: 15 residues. V lost 10 bases to trimming and J lost 0 bases, with 16 bases between them. The CDR3: CATRLKSISYNEQFF. The CDR3 region has the DNA TGTGCCACCCGGTTAAAATCTATCTCCTACAATGAGCAGTTCTTC.

The chain combines TRBV30 with TRBJ1-3; D remains ambiguous. The ends were cut back, 2 bases at V and 0 bases at J, with 5 bases in the middle. The germline V gene encodes CDR1 GTSNPN and CDR2 SVGIG (reference sequence). The CDR3 has 13 residues. The CDR3, as DNA: TGTGCCTGGAGTCAGTCCTCTGGAAACACCATATATTTT. Residues: CAWSQSSGNTIYF.

The CDR3 protein is CASSLYRSVSGNTIYF. The CDR3 DNA sequence: TGTGCCAGCAGCTTATATCGGTCCGTCTCTGGAAACACCATATATTTT. The rearrangement links TRBV7-2 to TRBJ1-3, with D unclear. The V gene's germline CDR1 is SGHTA and CDR2 FQGNSA. The CDR3 has 16 residues. V was shortened by 2 bases and J by 0 bases, with 11 bases between the two germline ends.

The chain is built from TRBV5-4 and TRBJ2-3, with TRBD2 as a possible D gene (7 bases). The CDR3 runs 17 residues. Germline CDR1 reads SGHNT; CDR2 reads YYREEE (reference sequence). The V end lost 0 bases, the J end lost 1 base, and 15 bases lay between the germline ends. As DNA, the CDR3 is TGTGCCAGCAGCTTGGGGGCCGGAGGGGGGGGCACAGATACGCAGTATTTT. Amino acids: CASSLGAGGGGTDTQYF.

The chain is built from TRBV7-2 and TRBJ2-7, with TRBD2 matching 12 bases. Germline CDR1 SGHTA, CDR2 FQGNSA. V gave up 4 bases and J gave up 4 bases; unmatched junction bases: 8. This CDR3 region has 16 residues. This CDR3 is CASSSKTSGSTYEQYF. The CDR3 region has the DNA TGTGCCAGCAGCTCGAAGACTAGCGGGAGTACATACGAGCAGTACTTC.

The rearrangement joins TRBV7-2 to TRBJ2-5; maybe TRBD2 (6 bases). Trimming pared 4 bases from V and 7 bases from J, leaving 7 bases between. Germline V lookup: CDR1 SGHTA, CDR2 FQGNSA. The CDR3 covers 11 residues. CDR3 nucleotide sequence: TGTGCCAGCAGCTCCGGGAGGACCCAGTACTTC. Residues: CASSSGRTQYF.

The chain joins TRBV4-1 to TRBJ2-1; the match to TRBD1 covers 11 bases. This CDR3 is 20 amino acids long. With V trimmed by 1 base and J by 8 bases, 19 bases remained unmatched. CDR1 MGHRA and CDR2 YSYEKL come from the germline V gene. The DNA of the CDR3 is TGCGCCAGCAGCCAAGTCAATTTAGGACCGGGACAGGGGGTGCTTGATGAGCAGTTCTTC. Protein product: CASSQVNLGPGQGVLDEQFF.